One sample yielded the 8 T cell receptor beta chains listed below, sequenced in a study of shared clonotypes between healthy human individuals. Profiled with immunoSEQ multiplex PCR; TCRdb holds only in-frame clones, not every one. The data contain a few hundred thousand clones, roughly 85% of them singletons. Sequencing was performed on PBMCs. The receptors derive from a woman aged 40 to 55 in good health. Some clones in this sample may be carry-over from other donors' samples.

The chain has TRBV7-2 and TRBJ1-3; D call uncertain. The CDR3 runs 13 residues. V was pared by 3 bases and J by 3 bases, with 6 bases between. Germline CDR1 SGHTA, CDR2 FQGNSA. The chain's CDR3 is CASSLGGGNTIYF. The CDR3 DNA reads as TGTGCCAGCAGCTTGGGAGGTGGAAACACCATATATTTT. The variable domain in full, completed from reference TRBV7-2 and TRBJ1-3, reads GAGVSQSPSNKVTEKGKDVELRCDPISGHTALYWYRQSLGQGLEFLIYFQGNSAPDKSGLPSDRFSAERTGGSVSTLTIQRTQQEDSAVYLCASSLGGGNTIYFGEGSWLTVV.

The V call is TRBV30, the J call TRBJ2-1, with D unresolved. Deletions cut 3 bases from V and 2 bases from J, with 17 bases between. Germline lookup yields CDR1 GTSNPN and CDR2 SVGIG (reference sequence). The CDR3 covers 16 residues. The CDR3 region is CAWSTVGTAPYNEQFF. DNA of the CDR3: TGTGCCTGGAGCACTGTAGGCACTGCTCCCTACAATGAGCAGTTCTTC.

This chain links TRBV6-6 with TRBJ1-1; 7 bases are shared with TRBD1. V was pared by 2 bases and J by 0 bases, with 3 bases of the junction left unmatched. This CDR3 is 15 amino acids long. CDR1 MNHNY and CDR2 SVGAGI come from the germline V gene (reference sequence). The CDR3 loop is CASSYPDRMNTEAFF. For the CDR3, the DNA is TGTGCCAGCAGTTACCCGGACAGGATGAACACTGAAGCTTTCTTT.

CDR3 in amino acids: CASSSTRLLGYTF. In DNA, the CDR3 is TGTGCCAGCAGCTCCACACGACTCCTAGGCTACACCTTC. V and J are TRBV5-8 and TRBJ1-2; D is unclear. The germline V and J ends were trimmed by 3 bases and 8 bases, with 14 bases remaining between them. The CDR3 has 13 amino acids. The V gene's germline CDR1 is SGHTS and CDR2 YDEGEE. The variable domain in full, with the rest retrieved from reference TRBV5-8 and TRBJ1-2, is EAGVTQSPTHLIKTRGQQATLRCSPISGHTSVYWYQQALGLGLQFLLWYDEGEERNRGNFPPRFSGRQFPNYSSELNVNALELEDSALYLCASSSTRLLGYTFGSGTRLTVV.

The CDR3 nucleotides read TGTGCCAGCAGCTTAACCTCCCTTAGACAGTTTTCGTCAGATACGCAGTATTTT. Translated, it gives CASSLTSLRQFSSDTQYF. The chain employs TRBV7-2 and TRBJ2-3; TRBD1 is a possible D gene (5 bases). Germline CDR1 and CDR2: SGHTA and FQGNSA. This CDR3 is built from 18 residues. Deletions cut 2 bases from V and 4 bases from J, with 22 bases between.

The chain couples TRBV7-9 to TRBJ2-7; 12 nucleotides match TRBD2. CDR1 is SEHNR, CDR2 FQNEAQ, per germline (reference sequence). V was pared by 2 bases and J by 7 bases, with 6 bases of the junction left unmatched. This CDR3 region has 15 residues. CDR3: CASSLKTSGSWEQYF. Written as DNA, the CDR3 is TGTGCCAGCAGCTTAAAGACTAGCGGGAGTTGGGAGCAGTACTTC.

This clone appeared many times. Additional DNA sequences in this sample encode the identical CDR3. V usage is TRBV30 and J usage is TRBJ1-5, with D uncertain. V was pared by 5 bases and J by 2 bases, with 10 bases between. The CDR3 sequence is 13 residues long. Germline CDR1 is GTSNPN and CDR2 is SVGIG (reference sequence). The CDR3: CAWGNGGNQPQHF. The CDR3 DNA is TGTGCCTGGGGCAACGGTGGCAATCAGCCCCAGCATTTT.

V usage is TRBV10-3 and J usage is TRBJ2-2; a possible D gene is TRBD1 (6 bases). Trimming cost V 9 bases and J 6 bases, with 14 bases left between them. CDR3 size: 13 residues. Per the germline V gene, CDR1 is ENHRY and CDR2 is SYGVKD. CDR3 DNA: TGTGCCATTTTCAACAGGGCCGCCGGGGAGCTGTTTTTT. Protein product: CAIFNRAAGELFF.